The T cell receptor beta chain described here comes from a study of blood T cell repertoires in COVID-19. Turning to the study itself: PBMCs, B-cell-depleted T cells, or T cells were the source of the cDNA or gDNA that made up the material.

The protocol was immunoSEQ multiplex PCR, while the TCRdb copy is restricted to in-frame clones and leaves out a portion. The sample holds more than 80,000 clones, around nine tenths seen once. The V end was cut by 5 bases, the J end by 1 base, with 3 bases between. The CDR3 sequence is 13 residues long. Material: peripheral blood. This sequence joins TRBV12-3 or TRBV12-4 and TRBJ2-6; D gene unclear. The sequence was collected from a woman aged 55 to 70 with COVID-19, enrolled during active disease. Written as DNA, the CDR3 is TGTGCCAGCAGTCCATCTGGGGCCAACGTCCTGACTTTC. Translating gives CASSPSGANVLTF.